The text below deals with one TCR beta chain. The target antigen is unknown. Every TCR library consumed around 4,000 ng of total RNA. A template switching step added UMIs, each with a 6-nucleotide sample barcode. From the 5' RACE reads, TCRdb lists one entry per CDR3 protein and no DNA. This sample's table reports nearly 450,000 distinct CDR3 sequences. This record belongs to a study of monozygotic twins with inflammatory bowel disease. Regarding the study as a whole: Healthy co-twins, by inverse Simpson, had higher TCRbeta diversity than their siblings with IBD. With others, IBD patients shared fewer clonotypes than healthy twins did, especially with disease activity.

The sample consisted of blood. The TCR comes from a human donor with ulcerative colitis or Crohn's disease, or a healthy co-twin of an affected twin (not recorded which).

The CDR3 region is CASSLFSLGGTDTQYF. J is TRBJ2-3 and V is TRBV5-5. This CDR3 spans 16 amino acids. Looked up from germline, CDR1 is SGHKS and CDR2 is YYEKEE (reference sequence).